The 31 T cell receptor beta chains reported below all come from one sample, sequenced in a study of T cell repertoires in cytomegalovirus infection. MiXCR, applied by TCRdb to the reads, yields one record per CDR3 protein. The sample includes about 530,000 distinct CDR3 sequences, 26% of them seen just once. Material: PBMCs. All receptors come from a human donor in good health (CMV status not recorded). Some clones in this sample may be carry-over from other donors' samples.

This chain joins TRBV20-1 and TRBJ1-2; TRBD1 is a possible D gene (5 bases). Trimming took 5 bases from V and 4 from J, leaving 14 bases between them. CDR1 is DFQATT and CDR2 is SNEGSKA in the germline V gene (reference sequence). The CDR3 has 13 amino acids. The CDR3 nucleotides are TGCAGTGCTCCCCGACCAGGGACCTATGGCTACACCTTC. It translates to CSAPRPGTYGYTF.

This clonotype came up a few times. The chain couples TRBV6-6 to TRBJ1-5; TRBD1 matches at 10 bases. The CDR3 has 14 residues. The V gene end was trimmed by 3 bases and the J gene end by 9 bases; junction bases not matched to a gene: 5. Germline V lookup: CDR1 MNHNY, CDR2 SVGAGI (reference sequence). CDR3 residues: CASSYGTGDRPQHF. CDR3 DNA sequence: TGTGCCAGCAGTTATGGGACAGGGGATCGGCCCCAGCATTTT.

This clonotype was found a few times. The rearrangement uses TRBV28 and TRBJ2-5; no clear D. The CDR3 loop spans 12 amino acids. Looked up from germline, CDR1 is MDHEN and CDR2 is SYDVKM. Trimming pared 7 bases from V and 5 bases from J, leaving 11 bases between. The CDR3 loop is CASTVVGETQYF. In DNA form, the CDR3 reads TGTGCCAGCACAGTGGTCGGCGAGACCCAGTACTTC.

The chain has TRBV2 and TRBJ2-2; 13 bases map to TRBD2. Trimming took 4 bases from V and 1 from J; bases not matched to a gene: 3. The CDR3 is made up of 17 amino acids. The germline V gene has CDR1 SNHLY and CDR2 FYNNEI. The DNA for the CDR3 is TGTGCCAGCAGTGCCCGGACTAGCGGGAGGAACACCGGGGAGCTGTTTTTT. Translation: CASSARTSGRNTGELFF.

This chain joins TRBV20-1 and TRBJ2-1; D may be TRBD2 (5 bases). This CDR3 has 15 amino acids. Between the trimmed V and J ends, which lost 0 bases and 0 bases, there was a span of 9 bases. Germline values: CDR1 DFQATT, CDR2 SNEGSKA (reference sequence). CDR3 DNA sequence: TGCAGTGCTAGAGATCAGCGGCTCTCCTACAATGAGCAGTTCTTC. This sequence encodes CSARDQRLSYNEQFF.

The chain joins TRBV19 to TRBJ2-5, with 8 positions matching TRBD1. This CDR3 is built from 16 residues. The J segment lost 5 bases and the V segment lost 3 bases, leaving 11 bases of the junction unmatched. Germline V CDR1 and CDR2: LNHDA, SQIVND (reference sequence). In nucleotides, the CDR3 is TGTGCCAGTAGTATTGGTGTCAACAGGGGGTATGAGACCCAGTACTTC. This translates into CASSIGVNRGYETQYF.

The chain is built from TRBV7-2 and TRBJ1-6, with D maybe TRBD1 (6 bases). V was pared by 1 base and J by 7 bases, with 20 bases between. Germline assignment: CDR1 SGHTA and CDR2 FQGNSA. CDR3 length equals 18 residues. The CDR3 sequence is CASSLGFRVRTANSPLHF. The CDR3 DNA is TGTGCCAGCAGCTTAGGGTTTCGGGTGCGGACAGCAAATTCACCCCTCCACTTT.

In its sample, this clonotype was seen a few times. This sequence joins TRBV7-2 and TRBJ2-7; D gene unclear. This CDR3 spans 14 amino acids. Germline V gives CDR1 SGHTA, CDR2 FQGNSA. V was trimmed by 3 bases and J by 1 base, leaving 10 bases between them. The CDR3 here is CASSFIGLSYEQYF. The CDR3, as DNA: TGTGCCAGCAGCTTTATCGGGCTTTCCTACGAGCAGTACTTC.

This clonotype occurred many times. The CDR3 here is CASSFGPNYGYTF. CDR3 sequence (DNA): TGTGCCAGCAGCTTCGGACCGAACTATGGCTACACCTTC. The V call is TRBV7-2, the J call TRBJ1-2; no reliable D call. This CDR3 spans 13 amino acids. Trimming stripped 3 bases from V and 2 bases from J, with 7 bases between. Per the germline V gene, CDR1 is SGHTA and CDR2 is FQGNSA.

The V gene is TRBV9, the J gene TRBJ2-1; TRBD2 matches at 14 bases. Looked up from germline, CDR1 is SGDLS and CDR2 is YYNGEE. J lost 7 bases, V lost 6 bases, and 12 bases had no gene match. The CDR3 consists of 17 residues. CDR3 sequence reads: CASTPGLAGEGLNEQFF. The CDR3 coding sequence is TGTGCCAGCACACCGGGACTAGCGGGAGAGGGGCTGAATGAGCAGTTCTTC. The whole variable domain, filled in from reference TRBV9 and TRBJ2-1, reads DSGVTQTPKHLITATGQRVTLRCSPRSGDLSVYWYQQSLDQGLQFLIQYYNGEERAKGNILERFSAQQFPDLHSELNLSSLELGDSALYFCASTPGLAGEGLNEQFFGPGTRLTVL.

This clonotype showed up many times. The gene calls are TRBV7-2 and TRBJ1-1, with D possibly TRBD1 on 5 matching bases. V lost 5 bases and J 4 bases, leaving 8 bases between the germline ends. The germline V gene has CDR1 SGHTA and CDR2 FQGNSA. This CDR3 contains 12 residues. As DNA, the CDR3 is TGTGCCAGCAGCCGGGACGGCACTGAAGCTTTCTTT. Translating it yields CASSRDGTEAFF.

The chain couples TRBV19 to TRBJ1-1; D gene unclear. V shed 3 bases and J shed 1 base, with 6 bases lying between them. The CDR3 sequence is 13 residues long. Germline V CDR1 and CDR2: LNHDA, SQIVND (reference sequence). The CDR3 DNA follows: TGTGCCAGTAGTATCCGGTGGAACACTGAAGCTTTCTTT. The encoded protein is CASSIRWNTEAFF.

The sample holds a few counts of this clonotype. This chain uses TRBV29-1 with TRBJ1-2; 7 bases are a match to TRBD1. Germline lookup yields CDR1 SQVTM and CDR2 ANQGSEA. This CDR3 has 13 residues. Trimming took 3 bases from V and 5 from J; bases not matched to a gene: 6. The CDR3 protein is CSVEPGGTYGYTF. CDR3 bases: TGCAGCGTTGAGCCAGGGGGGACTTATGGCTACACCTTC.

V is TRBV7-2 and J is TRBJ2-6; D is unclear. V was shortened by 5 bases and J by 4 bases, with 9 bases between the two germline ends. The length of the CDR3 is 14 residues. Germline CDR1 is SGHTA and CDR2 is FQGNSA. Here the CDR3 reads CASSILLGANVLTF. DNA of the CDR3: TGTGCCAGCAGCATACTACTCGGGGCCAACGTCCTGACTTTC. Filled out from reference TRBV7-2 and TRBJ2-6, the complete variable domain reads GAGVSQSPSNKVTEKGKDVELRCDPISGHTALYWYRQSLGQGLEFLIYFQGNSAPDKSGLPSDRFSAERTGGSVSTLTIQRTQQEDSAVYLCASSILLGANVLTFGAGSRLTVL.

This clonotype appeared many times. J is TRBJ1-1 and V is TRBV7-8; D ambiguous. CDR3 length: 14 amino acids. In germline, CDR1 is SGHVS, CDR2 FQNEAQ. V lost 0 bases and J 1 base, leaving 6 bases between the germline ends. In DNA form, the CDR3 reads TGTGCCAGCAGCTTAGCTCAGGCGAACACTGAAGCTTTCTTT. Encoded protein: CASSLAQANTEAFF.

The chain employs TRBV24-1 and TRBJ2-3, with 7 bases lining up with TRBD1. CDR3 size: 14 residues. CDR1 is KGHDR, CDR2 SFDVKD, per germline. Trimming removed 9 bases from V and 0 bases from J; junction bases left unmatched: 5. The CDR3 region is CATAPGQSTDTQYF. CDR3 sequence (DNA): TGTGCCACCGCGCCGGGACAGAGCACAGATACGCAGTATTTT.

The V and J genes are TRBV20-1 and TRBJ2-7; 10 bases match TRBD2. This CDR3 has 15 residues. Germline V gives CDR1 DFQATT, CDR2 SNEGSKA (reference sequence). With 3 bases clipped from V and 3 bases from J, the junction kept 8 bases outside the gene matches. CDR3 amino acids: CSARDLAGVIYEQYF. The CDR3 DNA sequence: TGCAGTGCTAGGGACCTAGCGGGAGTCATCTACGAGCAGTACTTC.

This clonotype has more than one count but fewer than ten. This chain connects TRBV2 to TRBJ2-6, with a possible D match to TRBD1 (6 bases). Between the trimmed V and J ends, which lost 11 bases and 1 base, there was a span of 9 bases. The germline CDR1 and CDR2 sequences are SNHLY and FYNNEI. The CDR3 runs to 13 residues. The CDR3 sequence: CAGQSSGANVLTF. In nucleotides, the CDR3 is TGTGCCGGACAGTCGTCTGGGGCCAACGTCCTGACTTTC.

This clonotype was seen only a few times. The DNA of the CDR3 is TGTGCCAGCAGTAGAACAGGGGGCATCACCGGGGAGCTGTTTTTT. Protein product: CASSRTGGITGELFF. The chain joins TRBV12-3 or TRBV12-4 to TRBJ2-2; 9 bases agree with TRBD1. The CDR3 runs to 15 residues. Losses at the gene ends were 5 bases for V and 4 bases for J; bases not matched to a gene: 5.

The chain is built from TRBV29-1 and TRBJ1-1; TRBD1 is a possible D gene (5 bases). The CDR3 is 14 residues long. The V gene's germline CDR1 is SQVTM and CDR2 ANQGSEA. Deletions cut 0 bases from V and 8 bases from J, with 16 bases between. CDR3 bases: TGCAGCGTTGAAGATAACGACGGTTGGGACGAAGCTTTCTTT. It translates to CSVEDNDGWDEAFF.

The CDR3 loop reads CASSLSTGDPSYEQYF. CDR3 nucleotides: TGCGCCAGCAGCTTGTCGACAGGGGACCCTTCCTACGAGCAGTACTTC. The rearrangement joins TRBV5-1 to TRBJ2-7; TRBD1 matches 8 bases. Looked up from germline, CDR1 is SGHRS and CDR2 is YFSETQ. Trimming removed 1 base from V and 1 base from J; junction bases left unmatched: 7. This CDR3 has 16 residues.

V usage is TRBV4-1 and J usage is TRBJ2-1; D remains unclear. The ends were cut back, 0 bases at V and 9 bases at J, with 12 bases in the middle. Germline V gene data show CDR1 as MGHRA and CDR2 as YSYEKL. This CDR3 has 14 residues. CDR3 in amino acids: CASSQDRPEFEQFF. The CDR3 bases are TGCGCCAGCAGCCAAGATCGGCCTGAGTTTGAGCAGTTCTTC.

This clonotype has a handful of counts. The V and J genes are TRBV27 and TRBJ2-3; no clear D gene. The germline gives CDR1 MNHEY, CDR2 SMNVEV (reference sequence). V was trimmed by 8 bases and J by 5 bases, leaving 14 bases between them. The CDR3 runs to 13 residues. The CDR3 spells CASGRSSVDTQYF. For the CDR3, the DNA is TGTGCCAGCGGTCGCTCCTCGGTAGATACGCAGTATTTT.

The chain combines TRBV18 with TRBJ2-4, with TRBD1 matching 7 bases. The CDR3 totals 14 residues. V shed 3 bases and J 8 bases; nucleotides not matched to a gene: 7. CDR1 is KGHSH and CDR2 is LQKENI in the germline V gene. CDR3 sequence: CASSPGQDRDIQYF. In nucleotides, the CDR3 is TGTGCCAGCTCACCCGGACAGGATAGAGACATTCAGTACTTC. Based on the CDR3 plus reference TRBV18 and TRBJ2-4, the full variable domain is NAGVMQNPRHLVRRRGQEARLRCSPMKGHSHVYWYRQLPEEGLKFMVYLQKENIIDESGMPKERFSAEFPKEGPSILRIQQVVRGDSAAYFCASSPGQDRDIQYFGAGTRLSVL.

The V gene is TRBV24-1, the J gene TRBJ2-1; 12 positions agree with TRBD2. V dropped 5 bases and J dropped 9; count of bases not matched to a gene: 10. The CDR3 is made up of 16 amino acids. Per the germline V gene, CDR1 is KGHDR and CDR2 is SFDVKD. The CDR3: CATSAPGLAGVGEQFF. The DNA of the CDR3 is TGTGCCACCAGTGCACCGGGACTAGCGGGCGTTGGTGAGCAGTTCTTC.

This clonotype was detected ten times or more. The chain uses TRBV7-2 and TRBJ1-2; 9 bases match TRBD1. The CDR3 sequence is 16 residues long. Germline-derived CDR1 and CDR2 are SGHTA and FQGNSA. After removal of 5 bases from V and 5 bases from J, the junction contained 12 bases not matched to a gene. The CDR3 nucleotides read TGTGCCAGCAGCCTAAAAACAGGGGGCGCAGGGTATGGCTACACCTTC. This encodes CASSLKTGGAGYGYTF. Full variable domain (rest looked up from reference TRBV7-2 and TRBJ1-2): GAGVSQSPSNKVTEKGKDVELRCDPISGHTALYWYRQSLGQGLEFLIYFQGNSAPDKSGLPSDRFSAERTGGSVSTLTIQRTQQEDSAVYLCASSLKTGGAGYGYTFGSGTRLTVV.

This chain joins TRBV23-1 and TRBJ2-7; 9 bases match TRBD1. TRBV23-1 is placed among ORFs of uncertain function. After removal of 0 bases from V and 4 bases from J, the junction contained 4 bases not matched to a gene. The CDR3 totals 15 residues. The CDR3 coding sequence is TGCGCCAGCAGTCAATCGGGACAGGGTTGGTACGAGCAGTACTTC. Translation gives CASSQSGQGWYEQYF.

The chain recombines TRBV4-1 with TRBJ2-1; the D gene could be TRBD1 or TRBD2 (5 bases each). This CDR3 region has 15 residues. Germline V gene data show CDR1 as MGHRA and CDR2 as YSYEKL. V shed 1 base and J shed 5 bases, with 12 bases lying between them. CDR3 sequence (DNA): TGCGCCAGCAGCCAAGTCACGGGGCGCCACAATGAGCAGTTCTTC. It codes for CASSQVTGRHNEQFF.

This clonotype was counted a few times. The chain uses TRBV7-2 and TRBJ1-5; 8 nucleotides agree with TRBD1. The germline V gene has CDR1 SGHTA and CDR2 FQGNSA. The V and J ends lost 8 bases and 3 bases, in that order; junction bases with no gene match: 6. The CDR3 runs 14 residues. The CDR3 region is CASATGANNQPQHF. The CDR3 DNA sequence: TGTGCCAGCGCGACAGGGGCAAACAATCAGCCCCAGCATTTT. Complete variable domain (other parts from reference TRBV7-2 and TRBJ1-5): GAGVSQSPSNKVTEKGKDVELRCDPISGHTALYWYRQSLGQGLEFLIYFQGNSAPDKSGLPSDRFSAERTGGSVSTLTIQRTQQEDSAVYLCASATGANNQPQHFGDGTRLSIL.

A word on this clonotype: The CDR3 carries no conserved terminal phenylalanine or tryptophan, so it likely arises from a read error. The rearrangement joins TRBV12-3 or TRBV12-4 to TRBJ1-1, with D perhaps matching TRBD1 (5 bases). V was pared by 4 bases and J by 7 bases, with 16 bases between. CDR3 size: 14 residues. The CDR3 region has the DNA TGTGCCAGCAGTTCCGCTTATGGGGGAATTGAAGCTTTCCTT. Amino acid sequence: CASSSAYGGIEAFL.

J is TRBJ1-1 and V is TRBV28; perhaps TRBD1 as D (5 bases). The V gene's germline CDR1 is MDHEN and CDR2 SYDVKM. The length of the CDR3 is 16 residues. V was pared by 0 bases and J by 4 bases, with 15 bases between. In DNA, the CDR3 is TGTGCCAGCAGTTTATGGTTTTGGCGGGGGAGCACTGAAGCTTTCTTT. It yields the protein CASSLWFWRGSTEAFF.